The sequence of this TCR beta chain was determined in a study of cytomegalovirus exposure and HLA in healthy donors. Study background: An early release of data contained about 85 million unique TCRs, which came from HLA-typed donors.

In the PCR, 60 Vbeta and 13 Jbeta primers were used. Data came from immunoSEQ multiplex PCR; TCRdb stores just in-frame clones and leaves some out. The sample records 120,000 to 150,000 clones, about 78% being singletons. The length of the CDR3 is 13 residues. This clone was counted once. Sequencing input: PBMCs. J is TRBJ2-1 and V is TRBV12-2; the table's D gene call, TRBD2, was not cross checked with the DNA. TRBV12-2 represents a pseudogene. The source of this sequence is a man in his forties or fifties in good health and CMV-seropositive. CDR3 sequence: CASRLFRYNEQFF. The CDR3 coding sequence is TGTGCAAGTCGCTTGTTCCGGTACAATGAGCAGTTCTTC.